This T cell receptor beta chain appears in the sequencing data of a study of T cells after somatic rescue of genetic block (dated by TCRdb to 2018 to 2021). Broadly, across the study: What the study looked at was long-term robustness, specifically in a T-cell system that came about through somatic rescue of a genetic block in T-cell development.

With regard to this clone: It lacks a known antigen. Base-call qualities are not available, and no considerably larger clone is one nucleotide away.

Libraries were constructed by the immunoSEQ multiplex PCR assay. Here the immuneACCESS table is served through TCRdb, limited to in-frame sequences with V and J called. Missing clones are a known gap in these copies; in checked studies unresolved V genes cover under half, and the rest lacks a known reason. Counted in this sample were some 67,000 clones; about 91% of them appeared once. The top ten clones comprise 3% of the sample. Its CDR3 holds 13 amino acids, cysteine through phenylalanine. CDR3 DNA is the only sequence kept; it has 39 bases, read in frame from the first base. The germline V gene encodes CDR1 SEHNR and CDR2 FQNEAQ (reference sequence). V and J are truncated by 7 bases and 0 bases respectively, leaving an intervening sequence of 7 bases.

The sample consisted of peripheral blood mononuclear cells (PBMCs). The TCR was taken from a man between 35 and 55 years old. Recombination joined TRBV7-9 with TRBJ1-5, with the D gene call left open. CDR3 loop: CASTLGSNQPQHF. The bases read TGTGCCAGCACCCTGGGTAGCAATCAGCCCCAGCATTTT.